A single T cell receptor beta chain is shown here with its context. The antigen remains undetermined. The data derive from a study of T cell responses to AZD1222 COVID-19 vaccine. Findings and limits, study-wide: Increased Spike-specific TCR breadth and depth were observed after two AZD1222 doses.

This table comes from immunoSEQ multiplex PCR, and its TCRdb copy is limited to in-frame clones, with some not included. This table holds about 94,000 clones, roughly 88% found once. The CDR3 sequence is 14 residues long. With 5 bases removed from V and 2 bases from J, the gap between germline ends came to 12 bases. Germline assignment: CDR1 SGHRS and CDR2 YFSETQ. The source is an adult who received the AZD1222 COVID-19 vaccine. Material: peripheral blood, obtained 28 days after the second AZD1222 dose. V is TRBV5-1 and J is TRBJ2-3; tentatively, D is TRBD1 (5 bases). The CDR3 DNA reads as TGCGCCAGCAGAACCCGGACAACCACAGATACGCAGTATTTT. Encoded protein: CASRTRTTTDTQYF.